The 28 T cell receptor beta chains in this list originate from one sample, sequenced in a study of PD-1 blockade in classical Hodgkin lymphoma. Assay used: immunoSEQ multiplex PCR; TCRdb lists only in-frame clones, some missing. The sample holds 90,000 to 140,000 clones, around nine tenths seen once. Time point denoted: cycle 4 day 1 (C4D1), after less than 7 weeks of nivolumab. Brentuximab vedotin exposure varied, and every patient relapsed after autologous stem cell transplantation. Here the sequenced sample was peripheral blood mononuclear cells (PBMCs), taken before the fourth cycle of nivolumab. The receptors were sampled from a human donor with classical Hodgkin lymphoma.

The rearrangement joins TRBV5-1 to TRBJ1-2; 12 bases line up with TRBD1. CDR1 and CDR2 (germline): SGHRS, YFSETQ. V shed 4 bases, J shed 8 bases, and the junction held 6 bases outside the gene matches. The CDR3 runs to 14 residues. CDR3 in DNA: TGCGCCAGCAGCCTGGGACAGGGGGCACGAGGCTACACCTTC. Residues: CASSLGQGARGYTF.

CDR3: CAISAELASSYNEQFF. The CDR3, as DNA: TGTGCCATCAGTGCCGAACTAGCGTCCTCCTACAATGAGCAGTTCTTC. This rearrangement joins TRBV10-3 to TRBJ2-1; 7 bases map to TRBD2. Germline V gene sequence: CDR1 ENHRY, CDR2 SYGVKD. The CDR3 covers 16 residues. J was trimmed by 0 bases and V by 4 bases; bases with no gene match: 6.

The gene calls are TRBV6-5 and TRBJ2-7; 7 bases fit TRBD2. The CDR3 runs to 15 residues. V was clipped by 3 bases and J by 2 bases; unmatched bases: 7. Germline values: CDR1 MNHEY, CDR2 SVGAGI. The CDR3, as DNA: TGTGCCAGCAGTTATACTGTTGCGGGAGCCTACGAGCAGTACTTC. Protein: CASSYTVAGAYEQYF.

The chain couples TRBV6-1 to TRBJ2-1; TRBD1 aligns across 10 bases. Germline values: CDR1 MNHNS, CDR2 SASEGT. This CDR3 has 15 amino acids. The J segment lost 7 bases and the V segment lost 6 bases, leaving 9 bases of the junction unmatched. CDR3 DNA: TGTGCCAGCAGCGACAGGGGGCTGGTTAGGAATGAGCAGTTCTTC. Its protein is CASSDRGLVRNEQFF.

The chain uses TRBV2 and TRBJ2-3; D may be TRBD1 or TRBD2 (6 bases each). The germline gives CDR1 SNHLY, CDR2 FYNNEI. The CDR3 length is 14 residues. V dropped 3 bases and J dropped 5 bases, with 12 bases sitting between them. The CDR3 nucleotides read TGTGCCAGCAGTGATACTAGGGGGGTAGATACGCAGTATTTT. Residues: CASSDTRGVDTQYF.

The gene calls are TRBV30 and TRBJ2-3, with TRBD2 matching over 15 bases. J gave up 4 bases and V 5 bases, and 16 bases lay outside the gene matches. Per germline, CDR1 GTSNPN and CDR2 SVGIG (reference sequence). CDR3 length: 19 residues. The CDR3 loop reads CAWLGGLGLAGGLSDTQYF. The CDR3 DNA sequence: TGTGCCTGGTTAGGAGGGCTTGGACTAGCGGGAGGGCTGTCAGATACGCAGTATTTT. Complete variable domain (other parts from reference TRBV30 and TRBJ2-3): SQTIHQWPATLVQPVGSPLSLECTVEGTSNPNLYWYRQAAGRGLQLLFYSVGIGQISSEVPQNLSASRPQDRQFILSSKKLLLSDSGFYLCAWLGGLGLAGGLSDTQYFGPGTRLTVL.

The chain carries TRBV19 and TRBJ2-1; 9 nucleotides align to TRBD2. The trim removed 4 bases at V and 10 bases at J, leaving 11 bases unmatched. This CDR3 spans 15 amino acids. Per the germline V gene, CDR1 is LNHDA and CDR2 is SQIVND (reference sequence). CDR3 amino acids: CASSTSSGTIWEQFF. CDR3 DNA sequence: TGTGCCAGTAGTACATCTAGCGGGACGATCTGGGAGCAGTTCTTC.

The chain uses TRBV11-2 and TRBJ2-3; TRBD2 aligns across 9 bases. CDR3 size: 16 residues. V gave up 5 bases and J gave up 0 bases; unmatched junction bases: 6. The germline V gene encodes CDR1 SGHAT and CDR2 FQNNGV. CDR3 nucleotides: TGTGCCAGCAGCCGCCGACTAGCGGCTAGCACAGATACGCAGTATTTT. Translation: CASSRRLAASTDTQYF.

The chain joins TRBV4-1 to TRBJ2-7; no clear D. Trimming stripped 2 bases from V and 2 bases from J, with 7 bases between. Germline V lookup: CDR1 MGHRA, CDR2 YSYEKL. The CDR3 length is 13 residues. In DNA form, the CDR3 reads TGCGCCAGCAGCCAAAGGGTGACCTACGAGCAGTACTTC. It encodes CASSQRVTYEQYF.

This clone was recorded a few times. The CDR3 region is CASRLQGRGYTF. The CDR3, as DNA: TGTGCCAGCAGGTTACAGGGCCGGGGCTACACCTTC. This sequence joins TRBV2 and TRBJ1-2, with D perhaps matching TRBD1 (6 bases). The CDR3 has 12 amino acids. The germline CDR1 and CDR2 sequences are SNHLY and FYNNEI. The germline V and J ends were trimmed by 6 bases and 8 bases, with 13 bases remaining between them. The entire variable domain, with the rest obtained from reference TRBV2 and TRBJ1-2, is as follows: EPEVTQTPSHQVTQMGQEVILRCVPISNHLYFYWYRQILGQKVEFLVSFYNNEISEKSEIFDDQFSVERPDGSNFTLKIRSTKLEDSAMYFCASRLQGRGYTFGSGTRLTVV.

This chain joins TRBV19 and TRBJ1-1, with 7 bases that match TRBD1. Per germline, CDR1 LNHDA and CDR2 SQIVND (reference sequence). This CDR3 is built from 14 residues. With V trimmed by 5 bases and J by 1 base, 4 bases remained unmatched. CDR3 amino acids: CASSGRQGNTEAFF. The CDR3 DNA follows: TGTGCCAGTAGTGGCCGACAGGGGAACACTGAAGCTTTCTTT.

This clone was picked up a small number of times. This chain connects TRBV11-3 to TRBJ2-1; 8 positions agree with TRBD2. This CDR3 has 15 residues. In germline, CDR1 is SGHNT, CDR2 YENEEA. V lost 0 bases and J lost 8; bases outside the gene matches: 6. CDR3 protein: CASSLESGRAHEQFF. The CDR3 DNA reads as TGTGCCAGCAGCTTAGAGTCCGGGAGGGCCCATGAGCAGTTCTTC.

The gene calls are TRBV6-1 and TRBJ2-7, with D perhaps matching TRBD2 (6 bases). Germline lookup yields CDR1 MNHNS and CDR2 SASEGT. V lost 5 bases, J lost 7 bases, and 9 bases lay in between. There are 11 residues in the CDR3. CDR3 in amino acids: CASSFGGEQYF. CDR3 coding DNA: TGTGCCAGCAGTTTTGGGGGGGAGCAGTACTTC.

The chain is built from TRBV7-9 and TRBJ2-7; 7 bases agree with TRBD2. J was trimmed by 3 bases and V by 6 bases; bases with no gene match: 5. The CDR3 has 13 residues. CDR1 is SEHNR, CDR2 FQNEAQ, per germline (reference sequence). The CDR3 bases are TGTGCCAGCAGTTTTACTAGCGACTACGAGCAGTACTTC. Protein product: CASSFTSDYEQYF. Looking up the rest from reference TRBV7-9 and TRBJ2-7 gives the full variable domain: DTGVSQNPRHKITKRGQNVTFRCDPISEHNRLYWYRQTLGQGPEFLTYFQNEAQLEKSRLLSDRFSAERPKGSFSTLEIQRTEQGDSAMYLCASSFTSDYEQYFGPGTRLTVT.

This chain joins TRBV6-1 and TRBJ1-5, with D uncertain. This CDR3 has 13 residues. CDR1 is MNHNS, CDR2 SASEGT, per germline. V lost 0 bases, J lost 6 bases, and 6 bases lay in between. The CDR3 DNA reads TGTGCCAGCAGTGAAGCGAGAGGTCAGCCCCAGCATTTT. It is translated as CASSEARGQPQHF.

This clone was seen a single time. The CDR3 DNA reads TGTGCTTCCGGGACGCAGGTCGGGCAGCCCCAGCATTTT. Translating gives CASGTQVGQPQHF. The V call is TRBV30, the J call TRBJ1-5, with D tentatively TRBD1 (5 bases). CDR1 GTSNPN and CDR2 SVGIG come from the germline V gene (reference sequence). The CDR3 has 13 amino acids.

This sequence joins TRBV30 and TRBJ2-7; TRBD1 aligns across 11 bases. The germline V gene has CDR1 GTSNPN and CDR2 SVGIG (reference sequence). CDR3 size: 14 residues. Trimming took 2 bases from V and 4 from J; bases not matched to a gene: 4. CDR3: CAWSRTGGAYEQYF. In nucleotides, the CDR3 is TGTGCCTGGAGTAGGACAGGGGGCGCGTACGAGCAGTACTTC.

This sequence joins TRBV7-2 and TRBJ1-5; D possibly corresponds to TRBD1 (6 bases). Germline values: CDR1 SGHTA, CDR2 FQGNSA. This CDR3 comprises 14 residues. V lost 5 bases and J 6 bases, leaving 14 bases between the germline ends. The CDR3 region is CASSPRGGGQPQHF. CDR3 in DNA: TGTGCCAGCAGCCCGAGGGGGGGAGGTCAGCCCCAGCATTTT.

The chain has TRBV11-1 and TRBJ2-3; D gene unclear. Trimming removed 7 bases at V and 3 bases at J, with 11 bases between. CDR3 length: 13 residues. CDR1 and CDR2 (germline): SGHAT, FQDESV (reference sequence). CDR3 loop: CASTTITTDTQYF. The DNA for the CDR3 is TGTGCCAGCACCACGATAACGACAGATACGCAGTATTTT.

This clone was seen just once. V gene TRBV7-6 combines with J gene TRBJ2-7; 7 bases agree with TRBD1. V shed 0 bases, J shed 3 bases, and the junction held 5 bases outside the gene matches. CDR1 is SGHVS and CDR2 is FNYEAQ in the germline V gene. The CDR3 covers 15 residues. The CDR3 reads CASSLAKAGGYEQYF. CDR3 coding DNA: TGTGCCAGCAGCTTAGCGAAGGCAGGGGGCTACGAGCAGTACTTC.

This clone was seen only once. The V call is TRBV6-1, the J call TRBJ2-7; tentatively, D is TRBD1 (6 bases). V lost 1 base, J lost 3 bases, and 22 bases lay in between. The CDR3 sequence is 18 residues long. Germline assignment: CDR1 MNHNS and CDR2 SASEGT. This CDR3 is CASSEGVWGRGNRYEQYF. The CDR3 region has the DNA TGTGCCAGCAGTGAAGGGGTGTGGGGCAGGGGAAACCGCTACGAGCAGTACTTC.

The chain is built from TRBV29-1 and TRBJ2-1; tentative D call: TRBD2 (6 bases). The germline gives CDR1 SQVTM, CDR2 ANQGSEA. Trimming stripped 7 bases from V and 5 bases from J, with 12 bases between. CDR3 length equals 12 residues. CDR3 region: CSGLTRHNEQFF. CDR3 coding DNA: TGCAGCGGTTTGACTAGACACAATGAGCAGTTCTTC.

The chain carries TRBV7-2 and TRBJ1-3; a weak D match, TRBD1 (6 bases). Trimming took off 5 bases at V and 2 bases at J, with 13 bases between the two ends. The CDR3 loop spans 15 amino acids. CDR1 is SGHTA, CDR2 FQGNSA, per germline. This CDR3 reads CASSPGRGAGNTIYF. Written as DNA, the CDR3 is TGTGCCAGCAGCCCTGGGAGGGGGGCTGGAAACACCATATATTTT. The full variable domain, its missing parts supplied by reference TRBV7-2 and TRBJ1-3, is GAGVSQSPSNKVTEKGKDVELRCDPISGHTALYWYRQSLGQGLEFLIYFQGNSAPDKSGLPSDRFSAERTGGSVSTLTIQRTQQEDSAVYLCASSPGRGAGNTIYFGEGSWLTVV.

The V gene is TRBV19, the J gene TRBJ2-7; D may be TRBD2 (6 bases). Germline V lookup: CDR1 LNHDA, CDR2 SQIVND (reference sequence). V lost 5 bases and J 2 bases, leaving 16 bases between the germline ends. CDR3 length: 15 residues. This chain's CDR3 is CASSAGPPGTYEQYF. As DNA, the CDR3 is TGTGCCAGTAGTGCGGGACCGCCCGGCACCTACGAGCAGTACTTC.

The rearrangement links TRBV6-6 to TRBJ1-5, with D hard to call. Looked up from germline, CDR1 is MNHNY and CDR2 is SVGAGI (reference sequence). V was pared by 3 bases and J by 0 bases, with 9 bases between. The CDR3 runs to 15 residues. The CDR3 nucleotides read TGTGCCAGCAGTTATTCCATCTATAGCAATCAGCCCCAGCATTTT. Its translation: CASSYSIYSNQPQHF.

The genes are TRBV28 and TRBJ1-1; TRBD1 is a possible D gene (5 bases). The CDR3 runs 15 residues. CDR1 and CDR2 from the germline V gene are MDHEN and SYDVKM. Trimming pared 2 bases from V and 3 bases from J, leaving 13 bases between. CDR3 bases: TGTGCCAGCAGTTTAGGAGGCAGGGTTTACACTGAAGCTTTCTTT. Translating gives CASSLGGRVYTEAFF.

V and J are TRBV11-3 and TRBJ2-3; the match to TRBD1 covers 7 bases. J lost 5 bases, V lost 5 bases, and 10 bases had no gene match. CDR1 is SGHNT and CDR2 is YENEEA in the germline V gene. This CDR3 spans 15 amino acids. CDR3 region: CASSNPGTEGDTQYF. In nucleotides, the CDR3 is TGTGCCAGCAGCAACCCCGGGACAGAAGGAGATACGCAGTATTTT.

This chain uses TRBV4-1 with TRBJ1-2; tentative D call: TRBD1 (5 bases). V was shortened by 1 base and J by 10 bases, with 16 bases between the two germline ends. This CDR3 contains 14 residues. Germline CDR1 reads MGHRA; CDR2 reads YSYEKL. The CDR3 is CASSQVGRVWSYTF. CDR3 DNA sequence: TGCGCCAGCAGCCAAGTGGGGCGGGTCTGGTCCTACACCTTC.